The 26 T cell receptor beta chains reported below all come from one sample, sequenced in a study of vaccination and CD4 T cells after COVID-19. Cultured CD4+ T cell DNA underwent sequencing with the Oncomine TCR Beta short-read assay. TCRdb reprocessed the PCR reads with MiXCR, giving one entry per CDR3 protein. The sample lists some 15,000 distinct CDR3 sequences, around two fifths occurring once. The treatment here: approximately 11-day PBMC culture with coronavirus spike peptide pools or control peptides (ViraFEST assay). Which antigens these TCRs recognize remains unknown. Source material: cultured CD4+ T cells from blood. These receptors were obtained from a human donor with COVID-19.

The V call is TRBV20-1, the J call TRBJ2-5, with 11 bases lining up with TRBD2. V shed 3 bases and J 2 bases; nucleotides not matched to a gene: 5. The CDR3 totals 15 residues. CDR1 and CDR2 from the germline V gene are DFQATT and SNEGSKA (reference sequence). The CDR3 protein is CSARPSGGSQETQYF. CDR3 in DNA: TGCAGTGCTAGGCCTAGCGGGGGGTCTCAAGAGACCCAGTACTTC.

The chain couples TRBV30 to TRBJ2-1; D ambiguous. The CDR3 covers 11 residues. The germline V gene has CDR1 GTSNPN and CDR2 SVGIG (reference sequence). V was shortened by 1 base and J by 9 bases, with 7 bases between the two germline ends. Written as DNA, the CDR3 is TGTGCCTGGAGTGGGGCAGTTGAGCAGTTCTTC. Translated, it gives CAWSGAVEQFF.

V gene TRBV5-4 combines with J gene TRBJ2-3; D is possibly TRBD2 (6 bases). From germline, CDR1 is SGHNT and CDR2 YYREEE (reference sequence). The V end was cut by 0 bases, the J end by 6 bases, with 20 bases between. This CDR3 has 17 residues. CDR3 nucleotide sequence: TGTGCCAGCAGCTTGGAGCGGGCTATGGGTAGAGGCGATACGCAGTATTTT. It codes for CASSLERAMGRGDTQYF.

The gene calls are TRBV19 and TRBJ1-6, with a tentative D call TRBD1 (6 bases). V lost 3 bases to trimming and J lost 9 bases, with 15 bases between them. There are 15 residues in the CDR3. Germline loops: CDR1 LNHDA, CDR2 SQIVND (reference sequence). CDR3 DNA sequence: TGTGCCAGTAGTATGGTAGGGGGGACAATTTCACCCCTCCACTTT. It specifies CASSMVGGTISPLHF.

This clonotype was counted between two and nine times. CDR3 sequence reads: CASSEQGTGIYEQYF. As DNA, the CDR3 is TGCGCCAGCAGTGAGCAGGGGACAGGGATCTACGAGCAGTACTTC. This chain uses TRBV10-2 with TRBJ2-7, with TRBD1 matching 9 bases. Germline CDR1 WSHSY, CDR2 SAAADI. J lost 3 bases, V lost 2 bases, and 5 bases had no gene match. The CDR3 consists of 15 residues.

This sequence joins TRBV4-1 and TRBJ1-1; D call uncertain. The CDR3 covers 19 residues. Germline-derived CDR1 and CDR2 are MGHRA and YSYEKL. V was trimmed by 1 base and J by 0 bases, leaving 21 bases between them. The CDR3 nucleotides are TGCGCCAGCAGCCAAGGGCCCGCGGGTGGAGGCCGCTTGAACACTGAAGCTTTCTTT. Its protein product is CASSQGPAGGGRLNTEAFF.

This chain links TRBV6-1 with TRBJ2-3; 8 bases match TRBD2. The CDR3 is made up of 13 amino acids. Germline CDR1 reads MNHNS; CDR2 reads SASEGT. Germline trimming cut 10 bases from V and 0 bases from J; bases unmatched to any gene: 3. CDR3 protein: CATERGSTDTQYF. CDR3 DNA sequence: TGTGCCACCGAGCGGGGGAGCACAGATACGCAGTATTTT.

The chain couples TRBV20-1 to TRBJ1-5; weak D call: TRBD1 (5 bases). V dropped 3 bases and J dropped 10 bases, with 10 bases sitting between them. This CDR3 region has 11 residues. Germline V gives CDR1 DFQATT, CDR2 SNEGSKA (reference sequence). The CDR3 loop is CSASRDGPQHF. In DNA, the CDR3 is TGCAGTGCTAGCCGGGACGGCCCCCAGCATTTT.

J is TRBJ2-5 and V is TRBV20-1; D is possibly TRBD1 or TRBD2 (7 bases each). Germline CDR1 is DFQATT and CDR2 is SNEGSKA (reference sequence). V lost 6 bases to trimming and J lost 4 bases, with 12 bases between them. This CDR3 has 12 residues. The CDR3 here is CSAGGGGETQYF. CDR3 nucleotide sequence: TGCAGTGCAGGGGGCGGGGGAGAGACCCAGTACTTC.

The count of this clonotype is one. The chain couples TRBV20-1 to TRBJ2-7; TRBD2 matches 14 bases. CDR1 DFQATT and CDR2 SNEGSKA come from the germline V gene (reference sequence). CDR3 length equals 14 residues. The CDR3 DNA reads TGCGGTGGACTAGCGGGGGGAAACTCCTACGAGCAGTACTTC. Its translation is CGGLAGGNSYEQYF.

The V call is TRBV19, the J call TRBJ2-1; maybe TRBD1 (6 bases). Germline V gene lookup returns CDR1 LNHDA and CDR2 SQIVND (reference sequence). The V and J ends lost 8 bases and 12 bases respectively, with 14 bases between them. The CDR3 is made up of 11 amino acids. CDR3 DNA: TGTGCCAGTTGGAGTAGGGGGACGCAGTTCTTC. Translating it yields CASWSRGTQFF.

The chain carries TRBV6-1 and TRBJ1-3; perhaps TRBD1 as D (6 bases). The V end was cut by 9 bases, the J end by 0 bases, with 18 bases between. From germline, CDR1 is MNHNS and CDR2 SASEGT. The CDR3 is 16 amino acids. Here the CDR3 reads CASRLTGPLSGNTIYF. The CDR3 DNA sequence: TGTGCCAGTAGGTTGACAGGACCTCTCTCTGGAAACACCATATATTTT.

This chain links TRBV24-1 with TRBJ2-3, with D perhaps TRBD2 (5 bases). V was trimmed by 0 bases and J by 3 bases, leaving 6 bases between them. The CDR3 is 14 residues long. Germline-derived CDR1 and CDR2 are KGHDR and SFDVKD. Here the CDR3 reads CATSDLRGTDTQYF. CDR3 DNA: TGTGCCACCAGTGATTTGCGAGGGACAGATACGCAGTATTTT.

V is TRBV2 and J is TRBJ1-6, with D hard to call. The CDR3 contains 14 residues. Trimming left V 4 bases short and J 10 bases short, with 14 bases between. The germline CDR1 and CDR2 sequences are SNHLY and FYNNEI. The CDR3, as DNA: TGTGCCAGCAGTGTTGCAGAGACGGGATCACCCCTCCACTTT. Protein sequence: CASSVAETGSPLHF.

The chain is built from TRBV20-1 and TRBJ2-5; D ambiguous. CDR1 and CDR2 (germline): DFQATT, SNEGSKA (reference sequence). V lost 6 bases and J 2 bases, leaving 10 bases between the germline ends. CDR3 length: 12 residues. The CDR3 reads CSAGEVQETQYF. CDR3 nucleotides: TGCAGTGCCGGCGAGGTACAAGAGACCCAGTACTTC.

This clonotype came up once. The chain uses TRBV7-9 and TRBJ1-4; D gene ambiguous. There are 15 residues in the CDR3. CDR1 and CDR2 from the germline V gene are SEHNR and FQNEAQ (reference sequence). Trimming took off 3 bases at V and 8 bases at J, with 16 bases between the two ends. As DNA, the CDR3 is TGTGCCAGCAGCTTTAGGACCACGAGGGAGGAAAAACTGTTTTTT. This encodes CASSFRTTREEKLFF.

The table lists this clonotype with a few counts. The V call is TRBV6-2 or TRBV6-3, the J call TRBJ1-2, with TRBD1 matching 7 bases. The junction had 2 bases not matched to a gene; V was cut back by 8 bases and J by 2 bases. Looked up from germline, CDR1 is MNHEY and CDR2 is SVGEGT. The CDR3 covers 12 residues. The CDR3 region is CASQQGNYGYTF. CDR3 bases: TGTGCCAGCCAACAGGGGAACTATGGCTACACCTTC.

The chain recombines TRBV19 with TRBJ1-2; 9 bases map to TRBD1. V was clipped by 5 bases and J by 8 bases; unmatched bases: 6. The CDR3 runs 13 residues. Germline CDR1 LNHDA, CDR2 SQIVND (reference sequence). The chain's CDR3 is CASSLQGAGGYTF. The DNA of the CDR3 is TGTGCCAGTAGTCTACAGGGGGCGGGCGGCTACACCTTC.

This chain links TRBV4-3 with TRBJ1-5; TRBD1 aligns across 8 bases. Germline-derived CDR1 and CDR2 are LGHNA and YSLEER. V dropped 0 bases and J dropped 1; count of bases not matched to a gene: 5. This CDR3 is 17 amino acids long. The CDR3 DNA reads as TGCGCCAGCAGCCAAGAACAGGGGGGGAACAGCAATCAGCCCCAGCATTTT. This sequence encodes CASSQEQGGNSNQPQHF.

This clonotype was counted only a few times. The CDR3 spells CASSSIGGYEQYF. The CDR3 nucleotides read TGTGCCAGCAGTTCTATTGGGGGCTACGAGCAGTACTTC. The chain joins TRBV27 to TRBJ2-7; tentatively, D is TRBD1 or TRBD2 (5 bases each). The germline V gene has CDR1 MNHEY and CDR2 SMNVEV (reference sequence). The CDR3 has 13 amino acids. V shed 4 bases and J shed 3 bases, with 10 bases lying between them.

By share, this clonotype counts as large. The chain recombines TRBV6-2 or TRBV6-3 with TRBJ2-5; D assignment may be TRBD1 or TRBD2 (5 bases each). The germline V and J ends were trimmed by 7 bases and 5 bases, with 32 bases remaining between them. The CDR3 sequence is 19 residues long. Germline V gene data show CDR1 as MNHEY and CDR2 as SVGEGT. The CDR3 loop is CASTHTLDSGTRGEETQYF. The CDR3 nucleotides are TGTGCCAGCACCCATACCTTGGACTCCGGGACCCGAGGGGAGGAGACCCAGTACTTC.

The chain joins TRBV5-8 to TRBJ2-5; TRBD2 aligns across 14 bases. Germline assignment: CDR1 SGHTS and CDR2 YDEGEE. Trimming at V came to 3 bases and at J to 5 bases, leaving 6 bases not matched to a gene. This CDR3 is built from 16 residues. Here the CDR3 reads CASSWRTSGRIETQYF. CDR3 coding DNA: TGTGCCAGCAGCTGGAGGACTAGCGGGAGGATCGAGACCCAGTACTTC.

The chain employs TRBV5-6 and TRBJ2-3, with D unresolved. The CDR3 totals 14 residues. The germline gives CDR1 SGHDT, CDR2 YYEEEE. The ends were cut back, 4 bases at V and 3 bases at J, with 12 bases in the middle. The CDR3 nucleotides are TGTGCCAGCAGCCCAACCGGGCTTACAGATACGCAGTATTTT. This translates into CASSPTGLTDTQYF.

The genes are TRBV4-1 and TRBJ2-2; 7 bases map to TRBD2. The length of the CDR3 is 15 residues. From germline, CDR1 is MGHRA and CDR2 YSYEKL. The junction had 3 bases not matched to a gene; V was cut back by 2 bases and J by 3 bases. CDR3 residues: CASSQPAGYTGELFF. CDR3 sequence (DNA): TGCGCCAGCAGCCAACCAGCGGGGTACACCGGGGAGCTGTTTTTT.

The rearrangement joins TRBV4-2 to TRBJ1-6, with D hard to call. This CDR3 region has 17 residues. V lost 0 bases to trimming and J lost 6 bases, with 15 bases between them. Germline lookup yields CDR1 LGHNA and CDR2 YNFKEQ. CDR3: CASSQDPSSGFNSPLHF. CDR3 nucleotide sequence: TGTGCCAGCAGCCAAGATCCCTCGTCCGGCTTTAATTCACCCCTCCACTTT.

The chain joins TRBV5-4 to TRBJ2-5, with 9 positions matching TRBD2. Germline V gene sequence: CDR1 SGHNT, CDR2 YYREEE (reference sequence). V trimming: 1 base; J trimming: 4 bases; junction bases outside the gene matches: 5. This CDR3 has 15 amino acids. The CDR3 coding sequence is TGTGCCAGCAGCTTGCTAGCGGGGAATACAGAGACCCAGTACTTC. It codes for CASSLLAGNTETQYF.